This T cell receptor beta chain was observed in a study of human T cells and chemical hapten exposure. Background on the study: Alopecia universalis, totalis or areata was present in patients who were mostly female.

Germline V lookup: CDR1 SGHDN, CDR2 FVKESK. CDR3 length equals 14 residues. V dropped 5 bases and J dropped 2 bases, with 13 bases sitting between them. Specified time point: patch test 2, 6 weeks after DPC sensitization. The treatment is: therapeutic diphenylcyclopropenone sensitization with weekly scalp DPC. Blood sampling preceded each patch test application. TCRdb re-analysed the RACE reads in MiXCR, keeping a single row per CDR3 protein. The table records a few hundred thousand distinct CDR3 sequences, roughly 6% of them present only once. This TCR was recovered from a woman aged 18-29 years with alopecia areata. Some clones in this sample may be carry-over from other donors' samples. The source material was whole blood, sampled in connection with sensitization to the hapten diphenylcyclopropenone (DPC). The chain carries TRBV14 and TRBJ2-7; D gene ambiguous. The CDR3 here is CASSSPITAYEQYF. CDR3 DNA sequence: TGTGCCAGCAGCTCCCCGATCACGGCCTACGAGCAGTACTTC. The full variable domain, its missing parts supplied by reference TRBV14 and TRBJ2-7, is EAGVTQFPSHSVIEKGQTVTLRCDPISGHDNLYWYRRVMGKEIKFLLHFVKESKQDESGMPNNRFLAERTGGTYSTLKVQPAELEDSGVYFCASSSPITAYEQYFGPGTRLTVT.